This entry concerns a single T cell receptor beta chain. Produced via immunoSEQ multiplex PCR; TCRdb's table is partial and in-frame only. The sample contains about 500,000 clones, roughly 90% of which appear only once. The data are from a study of blood T cell repertoires in COVID-19. Study details: Nucleic acid was either cDNA or gDNA, and it came from T cells, B-cell-depleted T cells, or PBMCs.

The CDR3 loop spans 16 amino acids. Germline CDR1 and CDR2: LGHDT and YNNKEL (reference sequence). V was cut by 4 bases and J by 1 base, with 13 bases left in between. The TCR was taken from a woman in her late teens or twenties who had recovered from COVID-19. The sequencing input was PBMCs or T cells enriched from blood (not recorded which). This chain links TRBV3-1 (or the pseudogene TRBV3-2) with TRBJ2-2, with a possible D match to TRBD2 (6 bases). CDR3 amino acids: CASSLRDRRNTGELFF. CDR3 nucleotides: TGTGCCAGCAGCCTGCGGGACCGACGGAACACCGGGGAGCTGTTTTTT.